These 11 T cell receptor beta chains came from one sample sequenced in a study of blood T cell repertoires in COVID-19. Sequencing used immunoSEQ multiplex PCR; TCRdb keeps in-frame clones, though not all of them. The table lists about 190,000 clones, about 86% of them singletons. The sequenced sample consisted of peripheral blood. The receptors were gathered from a man aged 30 to 45 with active or convalescent COVID-19.

In its sample, this clone was seen a few times. The CDR3 sequence: CASSPILQGFDETQYF. CDR3 nucleotides: TGTGCCAGCTCACCAATATTACAGGGGTTCGATGAGACCCAGTACTTC. The V call is TRBV18, the J call TRBJ2-5, with 7 bases fitting TRBD1. The V and J ends lost 2 bases and 5 bases, in that order; junction bases with no gene match: 11. The CDR3 contains 16 residues. The germline CDR1 and CDR2 sequences are KGHSH and LQKENI. Looking up the rest from reference TRBV18 and TRBJ2-5 gives the full variable domain: NAGVMQNPRHLVRRRGQEARLRCSPMKGHSHVYWYRQLPEEGLKFMVYLQKENIIDESGMPKERFSAEFPKEGPSILRIQQVVRGDSAAYFCASSPILQGFDETQYFGPGTRLLVL.

The J gene is TRBJ1-1, the V gene TRBV18; TRBD1 matches at 7 bases. V lost 0 bases, J lost 1 base, and 11 bases stayed unmatched. CDR1 is KGHSH, CDR2 LQKENI, per germline. The length of the CDR3 is 18 residues. The CDR3 DNA sequence: TGTGCCAGCTCACCACCGAGAGCAGGGGGGCGAAGGAACACTGAAGCTTTCTTT. It yields the protein CASSPPRAGGRRNTEAFF.

This clone was found a few times. The chain uses TRBV11-1 and TRBJ2-5; 7 bases match TRBD2. The CDR3 covers 15 residues. The V segment lost 4 bases and the J segment 4 bases; nucleotides outside the gene matches: 9. CDR1 and CDR2 from the germline V gene are SGHAT and FQDESV (reference sequence). CDR3 in amino acids: CASSSRGGNGETQYF. CDR3 nucleotide sequence: TGTGCCAGCAGCTCCCGGGGAGGGAACGGAGAGACCCAGTACTTC.

The chain recombines TRBV14 with TRBJ1-2; D gene ambiguous. CDR3 length equals 15 residues. The ends were cut back, 0 bases at V and 4 bases at J, with 12 bases in the middle. Per germline, CDR1 SGHDN and CDR2 FVKESK. CDR3 coding DNA: TGTGCCAGCAGCCAAGAAGCACGGGGAGGCTATGGCTACACCTTC. Translated: CASSQEARGGYGYTF.

The chain joins TRBV25-1 to TRBJ2-3; TRBD1 is a possible D gene (6 bases). The ends were cut back, 7 bases at V and 4 bases at J, with 12 bases in the middle. The CDR3 covers 13 residues. Germline CDR1 reads MGHDK; CDR2 reads SYGVNS. CDR3 in amino acids: CASTQGFPDTQYF. The CDR3 bases are TGTGCCAGCACTCAGGGGTTCCCAGATACGCAGTATTTT.

This clone was observed once. V gene TRBV6-6 combines with J gene TRBJ2-7; 13 bases fit TRBD2. V was clipped by 5 bases and J by 5 bases; unmatched bases: 6. The CDR3 runs 15 residues. Germline V gene lookup returns CDR1 MNHNY and CDR2 SVGAGI (reference sequence). In DNA form, the CDR3 reads TGTGCCAGCAGTCCCACTAGCGGGAGGGCCAACGAGCAGTACTTC. This translates into CASSPTSGRANEQYF.

The V and J genes are TRBV4-1 and TRBJ1-1, with D possibly being TRBD1 (6 bases). The CDR3 is made up of 15 amino acids. The V end lost 4 bases, the J end lost 5 bases, and 17 bases lay between the germline ends. Looked up from germline, CDR1 is MGHRA and CDR2 is YSYEKL. The DNA for the CDR3 is TGCGCCAGCAGCCCCTACCACAGGGAAGATACTGAAGCTTTCTTT. This gives the protein CASSPYHREDTEAFF.

This clone was seen repeatedly, ten times or more. The V call is TRBV5-6, the J call TRBJ1-6; D may be TRBD1 (5 bases). This CDR3 region has 15 residues. Germline V gene lookup returns CDR1 SGHDT and CDR2 YYEEEE. V lost 2 bases and J lost 8, with 14 bases in between. The CDR3 is CASSLERQSYSPLHF. Here the CDR3 DNA reads TGTGCCAGCAGCTTAGAGAGACAGTCATATTCACCCCTCCACTTT.

The V and J genes are TRBV9 and TRBJ1-1, with 7 bases lining up with TRBD1. From germline, CDR1 is SGDLS and CDR2 YYNGEE. With V trimmed by 5 bases and J by 4 bases, 8 bases remained unmatched. The CDR3 is 14 amino acids. CDR3 nucleotide sequence: TGTGCCAGCAGTGCAAACAGGGGAGGCACTGAAGCTTTCTTT. Amino acid sequence: CASSANRGGTEAFF.

The CDR3 protein is CASSPGTSGSGANVLTF. The CDR3, as DNA: TGTGCCAGCTCACCAGGAACTAGCGGCTCTGGGGCCAACGTCCTGACTTTC. The chain carries TRBV18 and TRBJ2-6; 8 bases map to TRBD2. J gave up 0 bases and V 2 bases, and 3 bases lay outside the gene matches. The length of the CDR3 is 17 residues. Germline loops: CDR1 KGHSH, CDR2 LQKENI.

This rearrangement joins TRBV7-9 to TRBJ1-1; tentatively, D is TRBD1 (6 bases). V shed 0 bases and J shed 5 bases, with 13 bases lying between them. Per the germline V gene, CDR1 is SEHNR and CDR2 is FQNEAQ (reference sequence). CDR3 size: 15 residues. The CDR3 DNA reads as TGTGCCAGCAGCTTAGCGGGGGCAGGGAAAACTGAAGCTTTCTTT. Translating gives CASSLAGAGKTEAFF.